What follows are 3 T cell receptor beta chains derived from one specimen sequenced in a study of post-analysis software for immune sequencing data. Their target antigens are unknown. The study, taken as a whole, reports: About 5 TRBV segments appeared more often in patients than in controls, and TRBV5-6, TRBV5-1 and TRBV20-1 were among these.

Presence of unique molecular identifiers characterized the TCR beta cDNA libraries. TCRdb independently ran MiXCR on the PCR reads; one entry per CDR3 protein. Among approximately 440,000 distinct CDR3 sequences listed, nearly 45% were seen once. The specimen sequenced was blood. These TCRs come from a girl aged 10 to 17 with multiple sclerosis.

In this sample, this clonotype turned up a few times. The chain links TRBV5-1 to TRBJ2-5, with 7 bases fitting TRBD1. The germline V gene has CDR1 SGHRS and CDR2 YFSETQ. With V trimmed by 4 bases and J by 5 bases, 8 bases remained unmatched. The CDR3 runs to 14 residues. The CDR3 DNA sequence: TGCGCCAGCAGCCTTGGGACAGACAAGGAGACCCAGTACTTC. Translation gives CASSLGTDKETQYF. Full variable domain (remainder filled in from reference TRBV5-1 and TRBJ2-5): KAGVTQTPRYLIKTRGQQVTLSCSPISGHRSVSWYQQTPGQGLQFLFEYFSETQRNKGNFPGRFSGRQFSNSRSEMNVSTLELGDSALYLCASSLGTDKETQYFGPGTRLLVL.

This clonotype has a handful of counts. This chain joins TRBV20-1 and TRBJ1-2; possibly TRBD1 for D (5 bases). Trimming removed 0 bases from V and 5 bases from J, with 22 bases in between. CDR3 length: 17 amino acids. Germline lookup yields CDR1 DFQATT and CDR2 SNEGSKA (reference sequence). DNA for the CDR3: TGCAGTGCTAGAGATCTTGGACATAGAGGGCCAAATTATGGCTACACCTTC. Translation: CSARDLGHRGPNYGYTF.

This clonotype was recorded a few times. V is TRBV7-8 and J is TRBJ2-7; no clear D. With 3 bases removed from V and 0 bases from J, the gap between germline ends came to 9 bases. Germline V gene data show CDR1 as SGHVS and CDR2 as FQNEAQ. CDR3 size: 14 residues. In DNA, the CDR3 is TGTGCCAGCAGCTTGGAGATAAACTCCTACGAGCAGTACTTC. Its protein is CASSLEINSYEQYF.